The 2 T cell receptor beta chains below come from one sample, sequenced in a study of T cell repertoires in ileal Crohn's disease. The method was immunoSEQ multiplex PCR; TCRdb's version includes in-frame clones alone and lacks a portion of them. This table has 4,500 to 6,000 clones, about 69% appearing once. Time point: neoterminal ileum biopsy at postoperative endoscopy, about 6 months after surgery. Sample: ileal tissue. Receptor source: an adult with Crohn's disease.

About this clone itself: The junction departs from the called germline gene at one end, perhaps through a read error. The chain is built from TRBV7-6 and TRBJ1-3; D is undetermined. The length of the CDR3 is 13 residues. In germline, CDR1 is SGHVS, CDR2 FNYEAQ. CDR3: CASSPGAQNAIYF. The DNA for the CDR3 is TGTGCCAGCAGCCCAGGTGCCCAAAACGCCATATATTTT. Based on the CDR3 plus reference TRBV7-6 and TRBJ1-3, the full variable domain is GAGVSQSPRYKVTKRGQDVALRCDPISGHVSLYWYRQALGQGPEFLTYFNYEAQQDKSGLPNDRFSAERPEGSISTLTIQRTEQRDSAMYRCASSPGAQNAIYFGEGSWLTVV.

This clone ranks as large. The chain is built from TRBV12-5 and TRBJ2-2, with D unresolved. This CDR3 spans 16 amino acids. The V end was cut by 2 bases, the J end by 0 bases, with 10 bases between. Per germline, CDR1 LGHNT and CDR2 FRNRAP. The DNA for the CDR3 is TGTGCTAGTGGTTTGTATAAGAGCGCGAACACCGGGGAGCTGTTTTTT. This translates into CASGLYKSANTGELFF.